This T cell receptor (beta chain) was identified in a study of T cell responses to AZD1222 COVID-19 vaccine. The study, taken as a whole, reports: Spike-specific TCR breadth and depth were elevated following two AZD1222 doses. Seropositive AZD1222 recipients at baseline numbered only 6 or 7. Distributed over spike, vaccine-associated CD4 TCRs predominated at 160-218 and 743-854. Repertoires were obtained only post-peak T cell response.

This clone was observed a few times. Its antigen is currently unknown. Using immunoSEQ multiplex PCR, the repertoire was profiled, and TCRdb retains in-frame clones only, with some absent. This table has over 50,000 clones, about 90% appearing once. This specimen consisted of peripheral blood, obtained 28 days after the second AZD1222 dose. The source of this sequence is an adult who received the AZD1222 COVID-19 vaccine.

CDR3 amino acids: CAWMAVRNSPLHF. The CDR3 DNA reads as TGTGCCTGGATGGCGGTCCGTAATTCACCCCTCCACTTT. The chain couples TRBV30 to TRBJ1-6, with D uncertain. The CDR3 covers 13 residues. The germline V gene has CDR1 GTSNPN and CDR2 SVGIG (reference sequence). V lost 4 bases and J lost 6, with 10 bases in between.